The sample holds a few counts of the clone carrying this TCR beta chain. The antigen is undetermined. Scientists ran DNA taken from cultured CD4+ T cells through the Oncomine TCR Beta short-read assay for sequencing. A single record per CDR3 protein comes from TCRdb applying MiXCR to the PCR reads. The sample carries over 5,500 distinct CDR3 sequences, about 55% recorded once. Noted treatment: roughly nine-day PBMC culture with coronavirus spike peptide pools or control peptides (ViraFEST assay). The unexposed donor provided CD4+ T cells, which were taken before the COVID-19 pandemic (2011-2018). Per well, approximately 2.1 million PBMCs were cultured in the presence of roughly 9 IU/ml IL-2 and around 9.5 ug/ml peptide pools. Cultures got half-medium changes with IL-2 on days 3 and 7. This record belongs to a study of vaccination and CD4 T cells after COVID-19. The overall study: Convalescent donors: six male, four female; seven Caucasian, two Asian, one multiracial, two Hispanic. Study results and caveats: Clonotypes reactive to SARS-CoV-2 had a median that went up from approximately 21 to 38, but not significantly.

This clonotype was obtained from a human donor in good health. The material sequenced was CD4+ T cells from blood, cultured in vitro.

CDR3 sequence (DNA): TGCAGTGCAGAAGGGGGGGATACGCAGTATTTT. This codes for CSAEGGDTQYF. The chain links TRBV20-1 to TRBJ2-3; TRBD1 or TRBD2 may be the D gene (6 bases each). This CDR3 is built from 11 residues. V lost 6 bases, J lost 6 bases, and 10 bases lay in between. Germline lookup yields CDR1 DFQATT and CDR2 SNEGSKA (reference sequence).